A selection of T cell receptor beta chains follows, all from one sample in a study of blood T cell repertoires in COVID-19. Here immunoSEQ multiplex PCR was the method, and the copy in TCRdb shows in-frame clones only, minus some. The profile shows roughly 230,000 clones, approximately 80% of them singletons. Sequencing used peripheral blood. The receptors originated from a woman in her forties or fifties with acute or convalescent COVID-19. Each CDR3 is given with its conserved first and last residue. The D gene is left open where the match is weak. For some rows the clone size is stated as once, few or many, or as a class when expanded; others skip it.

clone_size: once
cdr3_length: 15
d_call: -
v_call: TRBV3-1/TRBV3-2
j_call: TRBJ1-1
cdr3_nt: TGTGCCAGCAGCCTTTTAGGAGGGAGTGGCACTGAAGCTTTCTTT
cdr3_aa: CASSLLGGSGTEAFF

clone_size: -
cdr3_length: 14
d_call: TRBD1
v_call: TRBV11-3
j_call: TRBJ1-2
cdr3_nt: TGTGCCAGCAGCTCACGGGACAGGGGATGTGGCTACACCTTC
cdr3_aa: CASSSRDRGCGYTF

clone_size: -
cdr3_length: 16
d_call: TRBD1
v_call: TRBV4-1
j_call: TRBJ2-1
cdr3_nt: TGCGCCAGCAGCCCCCCGACAGGGAACGGGTACAATGAGCAGTTCTTC
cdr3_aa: CASSPPTGNGYNEQFF

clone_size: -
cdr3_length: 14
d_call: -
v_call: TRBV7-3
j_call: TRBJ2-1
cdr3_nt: TGTGCCAGCAGCTTACAAGGGGCAGAGTATGAGCAGTTCTTC
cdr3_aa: CASSLQGAEYEQFF

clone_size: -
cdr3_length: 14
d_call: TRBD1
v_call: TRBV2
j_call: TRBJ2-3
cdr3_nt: TGTGCCAGCAGCCTGGACAGGGGGCGGGATACGCAGTATTTT
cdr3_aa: CASSLDRGRDTQYF

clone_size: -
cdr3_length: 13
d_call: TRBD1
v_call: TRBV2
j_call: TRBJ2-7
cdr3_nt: TGTGCCAGCAGGAGACAGGGGGCCTACGAGCAGTACTTC
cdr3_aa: CASRRQGAYEQYF

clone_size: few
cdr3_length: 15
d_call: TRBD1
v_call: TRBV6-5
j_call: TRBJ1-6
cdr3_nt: TGTGCCAGCAGTTCAGGGGGCGCCGGGATTTCACCCCTCCACTTT
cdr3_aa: CASSSGGAGISPLHF

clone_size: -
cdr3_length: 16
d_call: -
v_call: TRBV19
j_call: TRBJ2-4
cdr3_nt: TGTGCCAGTAGTAACTTACAGGGTTCGGGCAAAAACATTCAGTACTTC
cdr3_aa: CASSNLQGSGKNIQYF

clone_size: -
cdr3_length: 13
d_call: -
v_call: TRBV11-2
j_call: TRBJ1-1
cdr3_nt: TGTGCCAGCAGCTTAGACGTGGCGGGGGGTGCTTTCTTT
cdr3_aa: CASSLDVAGGAFF

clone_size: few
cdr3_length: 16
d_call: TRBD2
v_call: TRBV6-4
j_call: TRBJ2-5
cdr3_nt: TGTGCCAGCAGCGCAACTAGCGGGGGGGCCCCAGAGACCCAGTACTTC
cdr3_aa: CASSATSGGAPETQYF

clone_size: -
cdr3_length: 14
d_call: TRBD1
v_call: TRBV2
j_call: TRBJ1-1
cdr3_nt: TGTGCCAGCAGTAAGGGACAGGGGAACACTGAAGCTTTCTTT
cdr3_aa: CASSKGQGNTEAFF

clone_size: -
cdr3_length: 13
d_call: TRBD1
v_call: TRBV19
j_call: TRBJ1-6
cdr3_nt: TGTGCCACTACACAGGGGGCTAGCTCACCCCTCCACTTT
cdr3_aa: CATTQGASSPLHF

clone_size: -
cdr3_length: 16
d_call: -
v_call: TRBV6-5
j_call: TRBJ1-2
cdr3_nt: TGTGCCAGCAGTTACTCAGCGGGGGTAGCCACCTATGGCTACACCTTC
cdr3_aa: CASSYSAGVATYGYTF

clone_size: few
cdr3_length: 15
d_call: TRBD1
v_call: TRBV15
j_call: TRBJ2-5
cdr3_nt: TGTGCCACCAGCAGCACGAGACAGGGGAGAGAGACCCAGTACTTC
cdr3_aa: CATSSTRQGRETQYF

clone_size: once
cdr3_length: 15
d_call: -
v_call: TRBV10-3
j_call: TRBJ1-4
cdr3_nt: TGTGCCATCAGTGCCTCGGGGGGCACTAATGAAAAACTGTTTTTT
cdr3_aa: CAISASGGTNEKLFF

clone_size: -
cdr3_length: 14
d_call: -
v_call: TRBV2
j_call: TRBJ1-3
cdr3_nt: TGTGCCAGCTACTTGGGCAGGTCTGGAAACACCATATATTTT
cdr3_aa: CASYLGRSGNTIYF

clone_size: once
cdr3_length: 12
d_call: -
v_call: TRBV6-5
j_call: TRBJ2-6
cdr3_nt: TGTGCCAGCAATCGGGGATTAGGCGTCCTGACTTTC
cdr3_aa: CASNRGLGVLTF

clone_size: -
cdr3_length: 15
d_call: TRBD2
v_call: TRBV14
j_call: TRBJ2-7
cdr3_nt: TGTGCCAGCAGCCAAGGGGCTAGCGGGAGGAATGAGCAGTACTTC
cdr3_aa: CASSQGASGRNEQYF

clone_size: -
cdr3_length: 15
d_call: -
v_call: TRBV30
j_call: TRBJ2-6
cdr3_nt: TGTGCCTGGAGTGTAACCCGGTCTGGGGCCAACGTCCTGACTTTC
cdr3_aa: CAWSVTRSGANVLTF

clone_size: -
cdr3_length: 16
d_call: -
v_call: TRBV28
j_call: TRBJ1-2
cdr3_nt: TGTGCCAGCTTATCCCAGGGGCCCGCCACTATCTATGGCTACACCTTC
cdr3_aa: CASLSQGPATIYGYTF

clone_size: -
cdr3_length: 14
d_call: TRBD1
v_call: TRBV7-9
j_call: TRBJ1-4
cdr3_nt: TGTGCCAGCAGCCCGACAGGGGTTAATGAAAAACTGTTTTTT
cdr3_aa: CASSPTGVNEKLFF

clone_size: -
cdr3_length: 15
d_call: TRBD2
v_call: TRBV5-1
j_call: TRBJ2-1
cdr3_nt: TGCGCCAGCAGCCAGACTAGCGGGAGTATCTATGAGCAGTTCTTC
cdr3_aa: CASSQTSGSIYEQFF

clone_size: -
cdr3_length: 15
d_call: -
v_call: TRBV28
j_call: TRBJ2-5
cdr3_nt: TGTGCCAGCAGTTTAAGACAGGTCCTCAAAGAGACCCAGTACTTC
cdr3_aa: CASSLRQVLKETQYF

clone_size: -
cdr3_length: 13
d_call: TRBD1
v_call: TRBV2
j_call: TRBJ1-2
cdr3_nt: TGTGCCAGCAGCCCCGGGACAGGGTATGGCTACACCTTC
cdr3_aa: CASSPGTGYGYTF

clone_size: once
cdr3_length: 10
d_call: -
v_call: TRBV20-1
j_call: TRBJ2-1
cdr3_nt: TGCAGTACTTTTACGAATGAGCAGTTCTTC
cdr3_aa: CSTFTNEQFF

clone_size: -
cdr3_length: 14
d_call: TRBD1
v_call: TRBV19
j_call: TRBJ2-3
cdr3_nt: TGTGCCAGTAGCAGGGACAGGGGCGCAGATACGCAGTATTTT
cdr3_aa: CASSRDRGADTQYF

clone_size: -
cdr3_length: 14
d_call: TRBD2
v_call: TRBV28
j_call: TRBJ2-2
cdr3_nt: TGTGCCAGTAGTCCTGCGGGGGTCCCCGGGGAGCTGTTTTTT
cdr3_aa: CASSPAGVPGELFF

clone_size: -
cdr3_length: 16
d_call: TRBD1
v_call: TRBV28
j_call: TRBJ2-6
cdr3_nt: TGTGCCAGCACTCCGACAGGGTCACCTGGGGCCAACGTCCTGACTTTC
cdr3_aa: CASTPTGSPGANVLTF

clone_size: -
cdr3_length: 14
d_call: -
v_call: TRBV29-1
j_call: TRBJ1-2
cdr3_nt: TGCAGCGTCGAGAACGCGGACAACTTATATGGCTACACCTTC
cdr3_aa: CSVENADNLYGYTF

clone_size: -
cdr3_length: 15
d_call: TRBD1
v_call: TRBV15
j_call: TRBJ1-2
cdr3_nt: TGTGCCACCAGCAGAGATGGAGACAGGGGGCAGGGCTACACCTTC
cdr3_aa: CATSRDGDRGQGYTF

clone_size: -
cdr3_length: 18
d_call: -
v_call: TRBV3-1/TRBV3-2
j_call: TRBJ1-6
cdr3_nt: TGTGCCAGCAGCCAAGATTGGAGGGGCCCACCCGCGAATTCACCCCTCCACTTT
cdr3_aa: CASSQDWRGPPANSPLHF

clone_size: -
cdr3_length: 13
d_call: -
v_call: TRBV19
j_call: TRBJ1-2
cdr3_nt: TGTGCCAGTAGTCTCTTCGACAGTGCTTCCTACACCTTC
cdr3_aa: CASSLFDSASYTF

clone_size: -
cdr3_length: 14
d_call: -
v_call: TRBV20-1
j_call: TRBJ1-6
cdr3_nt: TGCAGTGCTAGTGACAACTCCTATAATTCACCCCTCCACTTT
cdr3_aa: CSASDNSYNSPLHF

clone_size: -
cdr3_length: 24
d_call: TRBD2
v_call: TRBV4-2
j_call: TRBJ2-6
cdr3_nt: TGTGCCAGCAGCCAAGATGTCGGGACTAGCGGGAGGGTGGGTACATCTGCTGGGGCCAACGTCCTGACTTTC
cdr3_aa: CASSQDVGTSGRVGTSAGANVLTF

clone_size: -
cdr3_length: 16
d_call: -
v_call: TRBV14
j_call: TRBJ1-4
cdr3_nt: TGTGCCAGCAGCCAGGGTACGTCGGGACAATATGAAAAACTGTTTTTT
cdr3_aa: CASSQGTSGQYEKLFF

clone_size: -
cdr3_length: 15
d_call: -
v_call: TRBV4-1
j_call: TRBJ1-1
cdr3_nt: TGCGCCAGCAGCCAAGATCCCTTCATCTTGAGAGGGGCTTTCTTT
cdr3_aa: CASSQDPFILRGAFF

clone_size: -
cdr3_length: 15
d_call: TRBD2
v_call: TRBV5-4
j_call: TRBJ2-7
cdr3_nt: TGTGCCAGCAGCCCGCCGGGCGGGAGGATCCACGAGCAGTACTTC
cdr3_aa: CASSPPGGRIHEQYF

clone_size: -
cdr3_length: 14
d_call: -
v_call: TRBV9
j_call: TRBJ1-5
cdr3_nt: TGTGCCAGCAGCGCTGGCACTAGCAATCAGCCCCAGCATTTT
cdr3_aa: CASSAGTSNQPQHF

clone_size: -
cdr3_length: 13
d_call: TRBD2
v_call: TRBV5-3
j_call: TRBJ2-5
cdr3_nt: TGTGCCAGAACGCTAGCGGGGCAAGAGACCCAGTACTTC
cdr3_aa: CARTLAGQETQYF

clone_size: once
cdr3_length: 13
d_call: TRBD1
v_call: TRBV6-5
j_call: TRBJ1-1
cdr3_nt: TGTGCCAGCAGCCGCAGGGGGAGCACTGAAGCTTTCTTT
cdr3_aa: CASSRRGSTEAFF

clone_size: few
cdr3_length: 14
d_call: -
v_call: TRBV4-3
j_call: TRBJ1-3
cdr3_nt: TGCGCCAGCAGCCAACGGGTACTTGGAAACACCATATATTTT
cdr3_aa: CASSQRVLGNTIYF

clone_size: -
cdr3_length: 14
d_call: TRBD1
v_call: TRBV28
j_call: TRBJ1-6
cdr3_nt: TGTGCCAGCAGTTTGAAGGACAGGAATTCACCCCTCCACTTT
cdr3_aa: CASSLKDRNSPLHF